The 30 T cell receptor beta chains presented below share a single source sample, sequenced in a study of shared clonotypes between healthy human individuals. As defined, naive CD8 cells were CD45RO-negative and positively selected for CCR7, with terminally differentiated effector memory CD45RA+ cells excluded. Profiling relied on immunoSEQ multiplex PCR, and the TCRdb table lists in-frame clones only, not all of them. The profile covers around 2.1 million clones, with 90% to 95% appearing a single time and more than 1.5% taken by the ten largest. The specimen was naive CD8+ T cells from PBMCs. These receptors all stem from a man between 18 and 29 years old in good health. Some clones in this sample may be carry-over from other donors' samples.

V is TRBV7-6 and J is TRBJ2-1, with 10 nucleotides matching TRBD1. Germline assignment: CDR1 SGHVS and CDR2 FNYEAQ. This CDR3 has 15 residues. V was pared by 0 bases and J by 6 bases, with 2 bases of the junction left unmatched. In DNA form, the CDR3 reads TGTGCCAGCAGCTTAGCGACAGGGGGCTCCAATGAGCAGTTCTTC. It specifies CASSLATGGSNEQFF. Based on the CDR3 plus reference TRBV7-6 and TRBJ2-1, the full variable domain is GAGVSQSPRYKVTKRGQDVALRCDPISGHVSLYWYRQALGQGPEFLTYFNYEAQQDKSGLPNDRFSAERPEGSISTLTIQRTEQRDSAMYRCASSLATGGSNEQFFGPGTRLTVL.

In this sample, this clone turned up a few times. The chain joins TRBV4-3 to TRBJ1-1; the D is unclear. V gave up 6 bases and J gave up 7 bases, with 15 bases separating them. Germline CDR1 is LGHNA and CDR2 is YSLEER. The CDR3 length is 13 residues. CDR3 DNA: TGCGCCAGCAGTCGAATTAGGAGCGATGAAGCTTTCTTT. It yields the protein CASSRIRSDEAFF.

The V gene is TRBV19, the J gene TRBJ1-1; 8 bases are a match to TRBD1. CDR1 is LNHDA, CDR2 SQIVND, per germline (reference sequence). The CDR3 covers 12 residues. With V trimmed by 9 bases and J by 6 bases, 6 bases remained unmatched. CDR3 protein: CASRQGLAEAFF. The CDR3 DNA reads as TGTGCCAGCAGACAGGGGCTGGCTGAAGCTTTCTTT. The variable domain in full, with the rest retrieved from reference TRBV19 and TRBJ1-1, is DGGITQSPKYLFRKEGQNVTLSCEQNLNHDAMYWYRQDPGQGLRLIYYSQIVNDFQKGDIAEGYSVSREKKESFPLTVTSAQKNPTAFYLCASRQGLAEAFFGQGTRLTVV.

The chain joins TRBV9 to TRBJ2-1; D unclear. Between the trimmed V and J ends, which lost 2 bases and 3 bases, there was a span of 12 bases. The CDR3 sequence is 15 residues long. Germline V lookup: CDR1 SGDLS, CDR2 YYNGEE. In DNA, the CDR3 is TGTGCCAGCAGCGTCAGAGACCTGATCTACAATGAGCAGTTCTTC. Translating it yields CASSVRDLIYNEQFF.

The J gene is TRBJ2-5, the V gene TRBV29-1, with 7 bases identical to TRBD2. J gave up 1 base and V 3 bases, and 11 bases lay outside the gene matches. The CDR3 loop spans 16 amino acids. CDR1 SQVTM and CDR2 ANQGSEA come from the germline V gene. CDR3 bases: TGCAGCGTTGAGGGCAGGCGGACTAGAATCCAAGAGACCCAGTACTTC. Amino acid sequence: CSVEGRRTRIQETQYF.

The V and J genes are TRBV11-1 and TRBJ2-1; TRBD2 is a possible D gene (6 bases). Deletions cut 4 bases from V and 4 bases from J, with 14 bases between. The CDR3 totals 15 residues. Looked up from germline, CDR1 is SGHAT and CDR2 is FQDESV (reference sequence). The CDR3 sequence is CASSWASEGYNEQFF. The DNA for the CDR3 is TGTGCCAGCAGCTGGGCTAGCGAAGGGTACAATGAGCAGTTCTTC. Together with reference TRBV11-1 and TRBJ2-1, the CDR3 gives the full variable domain: EAEVAQSPRYKITEKSQAVAFWCDPISGHATLYWYRQILGQGPELLVQFQDESVVDDSQLPKDRFSAERLKGVDSTLKIQPAELGDSAMYLCASSWASEGYNEQFFGPGTRLTVL.

This chain connects TRBV2 to TRBJ2-7, with D unclear. V lost 4 bases and J 0 bases, leaving 10 bases between the germline ends. Germline V gene data show CDR1 as SNHLY and CDR2 as FYNNEI. The CDR3 has 14 residues. The CDR3: CASSGQESSYEQYF. The DNA of the CDR3 is TGTGCCAGCAGTGGGCAGGAGAGCTCCTACGAGCAGTACTTC.

This clone is a singleton in its sample. V gene TRBV15 combines with J gene TRBJ2-1; TRBD2 aligns across 10 bases. Trimming cost V 4 bases and J 3 bases; bases outside gene matches: 3. From germline, CDR1 is LNHNV and CDR2 YYDKDF (reference sequence). CDR3 length equals 15 residues. In DNA, the CDR3 is TGTGCCACCAGCACCGTAGCGGGAGGCTACAATGAGCAGTTCTTC. Residues: CATSTVAGGYNEQFF. The whole variable domain, remainder taken from reference TRBV15 and TRBJ2-1, is DAMVIQNPRYQVTQFGKPVTLSCSQTLNHNVMYWYQQKSSQAPKLLFHYYDKDFNNEADTPDNFQSRRPNTSFCFLDIRSPGLGDTAMYLCATSTVAGGYNEQFFGPGTRLTVL.

The chain combines TRBV13 with TRBJ1-1, with D perhaps TRBD1 (5 bases). CDR1 is PRHDT, CDR2 FYEKMQ, per germline (reference sequence). Deletions cut 5 bases from V and 5 bases from J, with 12 bases between. This CDR3 spans 13 amino acids. The CDR3 spells CASSEGEGTEAFF. Written as DNA, the CDR3 is TGTGCCAGCAGCGAAGGGGAGGGGACTGAAGCTTTCTTT.

The chain uses TRBV19 and TRBJ2-3; TRBD1 matches 10 bases. This CDR3 is 15 amino acids long. V shed 0 bases, J shed 4 bases, and the junction held 1 base outside the gene matches. CDR1 and CDR2 (germline): LNHDA, SQIVND (reference sequence). Here the CDR3 reads CASSIEGQGPDTQYF. The CDR3 region has the DNA TGTGCCAGTAGTATAGAGGGACAGGGGCCAGATACGCAGTATTTT.

The V gene is TRBV7-9, the J gene TRBJ2-7; 7 bases are shared with TRBD2. The junction had 8 bases not matched to a gene; V was cut back by 7 bases and J by 5 bases. Germline V gene data show CDR1 as SEHNR and CDR2 as FQNEAQ (reference sequence). This CDR3 has 13 residues. This chain's CDR3 is CASNAGEVDEQYF. The CDR3 nucleotides are TGTGCCAGCAACGCGGGAGAGGTTGACGAGCAGTACTTC.

The chain couples TRBV4-2 to TRBJ2-7, with 8 nucleotides matching TRBD2. The germline gives CDR1 LGHNA, CDR2 YNFKEQ. CDR3 length equals 17 residues. The V segment lost 1 base and the J segment 0 bases; nucleotides outside the gene matches: 8. The CDR3 nucleotides are TGTGCCAGCAGCCAAGTTACGGGAGGGCCAATCTCCTACGAGCAGTACTTC. Translation: CASSQVTGGPISYEQYF.

The chain links TRBV7-9 to TRBJ1-1; unclear D gene. The CDR3 loop spans 13 amino acids. The germline CDR1 and CDR2 sequences are SEHNR and FQNEAQ (reference sequence). V shed 2 bases and J shed 1 base, with 5 bases lying between them. The CDR3 loop reads CASSLQTNTEAFF. DNA for the CDR3: TGTGCCAGCAGCTTACAAACGAACACTGAAGCTTTCTTT. The complete variable domain, with remaining parts taken from reference TRBV7-9 and TRBJ1-1, reads DTGVSQNPRHKITKRGQNVTFRCDPISEHNRLYWYRQTLGQGPEFLTYFQNEAQLEKSRLLSDRFSAERPKGSFSTLEIQRTEQGDSAMYLCASSLQTNTEAFFGQGTRLTVV.

The chain has TRBV4-3 and TRBJ1-6; D is unclear. The V and J ends lost 4 bases and 1 base respectively, with 17 bases between them. In germline, CDR1 is LGHNA, CDR2 YSLEER. This CDR3 region has 18 residues. CDR3 region: CASSPSGSGSSYNSPLHF. The DNA of the CDR3 is TGCGCCAGCAGCCCGTCCGGAAGCGGGAGTTCCTATAATTCACCCCTCCACTTT.

This clone was picked up one time. The CDR3 nucleotides are TGTGCCAGCAGCTTACCGGGACAGACTATAATGGACGAGCAGTACTTC. It encodes CASSLPGQTIMDEQYF. This chain joins TRBV7-2 and TRBJ2-7; TRBD1 agrees at 7 bases. Germline V gene data show CDR1 as SGHTA and CDR2 as FQGNSA. V lost 2 bases and J lost 5; bases outside the gene matches: 12. The CDR3 has 16 residues. Based on the CDR3 plus reference TRBV7-2 and TRBJ2-7, the full variable domain is GAGVSQSPSNKVTEKGKDVELRCDPISGHTALYWYRQSLGQGLEFLIYFQGNSAPDKSGLPSDRFSAERTGGSVSTLTIQRTQQEDSAVYLCASSLPGQTIMDEQYFGPGTRLTVT.

The chain recombines TRBV29-1 with TRBJ2-1; 9 nucleotides match TRBD2. CDR1 SQVTM and CDR2 ANQGSEA come from the germline V gene. V was clipped by 3 bases and J by 3 bases; unmatched bases: 9. The CDR3 consists of 16 residues. CDR3 region: CSVDSPLAGHYNEQFF. The CDR3 nucleotides read TGCAGCGTTGACAGCCCCCTAGCGGGACACTACAATGAGCAGTTCTTC.

This sequence joins TRBV15 and TRBJ1-5; the D is unclear. Germline V gives CDR1 LNHNV, CDR2 YYDKDF (reference sequence). This CDR3 is 14 amino acids long. Trimming pared 3 bases from V and 0 bases from J, leaving 6 bases between. The chain's CDR3 is CATSRAFSNQPQHF. The CDR3 DNA reads TGTGCCACCAGCAGGGCGTTTAGCAATCAGCCCCAGCATTTT.

The chain employs TRBV28 and TRBJ1-2; possible D gene TRBD1, 5 bases. This CDR3 contains 14 residues. Germline CDR1 reads MDHEN; CDR2 reads SYDVKM. V lost 6 bases to trimming and J lost 8 bases, with 19 bases between them. CDR3 DNA sequence: TGTGCCAGCAGCCCGACAGACCCCTACGGGGGCTACACCTTC. It is translated as CASSPTDPYGGYTF.

The V gene is TRBV7-9, the J gene TRBJ2-7, with 11 bases fitting TRBD1. The germline V gene encodes CDR1 SEHNR and CDR2 FQNEAQ (reference sequence). This CDR3 spans 15 amino acids. Losses at the gene ends were 5 bases for V and 4 bases for J; bases not matched to a gene: 7. CDR3: CASSRGGQGVYEQYF. CDR3 bases: TGTGCCAGCAGCCGAGGGGGACAGGGGGTTTACGAGCAGTACTTC.

The chain combines TRBV6-1 with TRBJ1-1; D possibly corresponds to TRBD1 (5 bases). The germline V gene has CDR1 MNHNS and CDR2 SASEGT. The CDR3 runs 15 residues. V was clipped by 0 bases and J by 5 bases, with 13 bases between them. CDR3 sequence: CASSEARGAGTEAFF. CDR3 bases: TGTGCCAGCAGTGAAGCGAGAGGGGCGGGAACTGAAGCTTTCTTT.

As for this clone: The junction differs from germline at one of its ends, possibly a read error. The genes are TRBV7-9 and TRBJ1-2, with D possibly being TRBD1 (6 bases). Germline V gene sequence: CDR1 SEHNR, CDR2 FQNEAQ (reference sequence). The CDR3 runs 12 residues. The CDR3 region has the DNA TGTGCCAGCAGCTTAGCCGACAGGATAGCCGACTTC. This codes for CASSLADRIADF.

The chain joins TRBV27 to TRBJ2-2, with TRBD2 as a possible D gene (6 bases). CDR1 is MNHEY, CDR2 SMNVEV, per germline (reference sequence). Trimming removed 4 bases at V and 0 bases at J, with 12 bases between. The CDR3 length is 16 residues. The chain's CDR3 is CASSWGAGTNTGELFF. Here the CDR3 DNA reads TGTGCCAGCAGTTGGGGCGCGGGAACGAACACCGGGGAGCTGTTTTTT.

The chain carries TRBV28 and TRBJ2-1, with D perhaps being TRBD1 or TRBD2 (7 bases each). With 9 bases removed from V and 2 bases from J, the gap between germline ends came to 26 bases. The CDR3 has 18 amino acids. Germline V gives CDR1 MDHEN, CDR2 SYDVKM. Written as DNA, the CDR3 is TGTGCCAGTGAGGGACAGTTATTTTCTAGCGGACCCTACAATGAGCAGTTCTTC. Its translation: CASEGQLFSSGPYNEQFF.

The chain recombines TRBV5-4 with TRBJ2-7; no definite D call. V was shortened by 5 bases and J by 2 bases, with 11 bases between the two germline ends. CDR3 length equals 13 residues. The germline gives CDR1 SGHNT, CDR2 YYREEE (reference sequence). The DNA of the CDR3 is TGTGCCAGCAGTCCTGATGGGGCCTACGAGCAGTACTTC. Translation gives CASSPDGAYEQYF.

This clone was detected once. The genes are TRBV25-1 and TRBJ2-5; 16 nucleotides match TRBD2. There are 17 residues in the CDR3. Trimming cost V 1 base and J 3 bases; bases outside gene matches: 2. Germline V gene sequence: CDR1 MGHDK, CDR2 SYGVNS. This CDR3 reads CASSELGLAGGEETQYF. The CDR3 region has the DNA TGTGCCAGCAGTGAATTGGGACTAGCGGGAGGGGAAGAGACCCAGTACTTC.

This sequence joins TRBV28 and TRBJ2-1; D is perhaps TRBD1 (5 bases). V lost 5 bases and J 2 bases, leaving 16 bases between the germline ends. The CDR3 extends over 16 amino acids. Germline V lookup: CDR1 MDHEN, CDR2 SYDVKM. CDR3 sequence: CASSRSWGLTYNEQFF. The CDR3 nucleotides are TGTGCCAGCAGTCGATCATGGGGCCTAACCTACAATGAGCAGTTCTTC.

The genes are TRBV4-1 and TRBJ2-3; maybe TRBD1 (6 bases). Germline assignment: CDR1 MGHRA and CDR2 YSYEKL. V was pared by 3 bases and J by 0 bases, with 28 bases between. The CDR3 extends over 21 amino acids. CDR3 DNA: TGCGCCAGCAGCCACCATACTGACAGGTTCGAAGGGTCTACTAGCACAGATACGCAGTATTTT. Its protein is CASSHHTDRFEGSTSTDTQYF.

The V gene is TRBV19, the J gene TRBJ1-2; perhaps TRBD1 as D (5 bases). The CDR3 is 18 residues long. V was shortened by 0 bases and J by 6 bases, with 23 bases between the two germline ends. Germline lookup yields CDR1 LNHDA and CDR2 SQIVND (reference sequence). CDR3 bases: TGTGCCAGTAGTATAGATCTATCGGACACTTGGACGGATAATGGCTACACCTTC. This codes for CASSIDLSDTWTDNGYTF.

The genes are TRBV19 and TRBJ2-1; 8 bases align to TRBD2. V was clipped by 9 bases and J by 1 base; unmatched bases: 8. The CDR3 spans 15 residues. The germline gives CDR1 LNHDA, CDR2 SQIVND (reference sequence). The CDR3 sequence: CASRLSGSSYNEQFF. DNA of the CDR3: TGTGCCAGCCGCTTGAGCGGGAGTTCCTACAATGAGCAGTTCTTC.

The chain couples TRBV6-5 to TRBJ1-2, with a weak D call TRBD1 (5 bases). From germline, CDR1 is MNHEY and CDR2 SVGAGI. Trimming cost V 4 bases and J 5 bases, with 17 bases left between them. The CDR3 is 15 residues long. DNA of the CDR3: TGTGCCAGCAGTTTGATTCCTGGGACGGAATATGGCTACACCTTC. It encodes CASSLIPGTEYGYTF.